This record concerns one T cell receptor beta chain sequence. What antigen it recognizes has not been identified. Within one base of it there is no much larger clone, and no base qualities were kept. These data are taken from a study of blood T cell repertoires in COVID-19 (TCRdb year 2020). About the investigation overall: Samples covering the acute and convalescent phases of COVID-19 were provided by collaborators in the United States, Italy and Spain. The prospective study material was composed of cDNA or gDNA derived from T cells, B-cell-depleted T cells, or PBMCs. Where available, HLA class I and class II types were taken from metadata supplied by the sample provider and were not determined by assay-based typing. The samples were drawn from the first 160 participants of the ongoing ImmuneRACE study and from some 1,300 subjects provided by 6 global collaborators. The repertoires were released in a freely available public database intended as a resource for research on the immune response to SARS-CoV-2. Subjects who had been exposed to COVID-19, were actively infected with it, or had recovered from it provided the deeply sampled blood TCRbeta repertoires that made up the dataset. The sample metadata nearly always contained a de-identified subject ID, COVID-19 status, age in years and sex. The full study reports these points: The amount of clinical and demographic metadata varied by source and participant and was provided uncurated.

In the prospective study, participants were roughly 18 to 100 years old, resided in about two dozen geographic areas of the United States, and were enrolled through a virtual design. Cohort assignment in the prospective study relied on participant-reported clinical history from a screening survey and a study questionnaire. In the prospective study, mobile phlebotomists collected whole blood, serum and a nasopharyngeal or oropharyngeal swab from each participant. Over a 2-month period, participants in the prospective study had the option of providing additional blood draws and questionnaires. Blood samples from the prospective study were shipped frozen or at room temperature prior to DNA extraction. TCRbeta CDR3 regions were amplified from genomic DNA using the immunoSEQ Assay, a bias-controlled multiplex PCR. Per the authors' processing: The number of nucleated cells in each sample was estimated by amplification of reference gene primers within the assay. To quantify the absolute abundance of each unique TCRbeta CDR3 rearrangement, sequence reads were collapsed and filtered. For each sample, productive Simpson clonality was calculated as the square root of Simpson's diversity index across productive rearrangements. TCRdb holds this immuneACCESS table with in-frame rearrangements only. Some clones are missing; in checked studies, unresolved V genes explain under half, and the rest has no known cause. The V and J calls and the clone size are those of that table, but D and trimming were determined from the DNA. The sample table records around 280,000 clones; about 90% of these occur just once. The top ten hold around 1.7% of the sample.

The CDR3 covers 12 residues, taking in both the cysteine and the phenylalanine. The entry retains the CDR3 DNA only, 36 bases that are in frame from base 1. The germline V gene (reference sequence) supplies CDR1 MNHEY and CDR2 SMNVEV. Trimming at the junction amounts to 3 bases on V and 5 bases on J, and the germline ends lie 4 bases apart. Sequencing was performed on PBMCs or T cells enriched from blood (not recorded which). This sequence uses TRBV27 and TRBJ2-2, with the D gene not clear enough to name. This clonotype originated in a woman aged 18-29 years with acute COVID-19. The CDR3 loop reads CASSFLTGELFF. The DNA sequence reads TGTGCCAGCAGTTTTTTAACCGGGGAGCTGTTTTTT.